A single sample gave rise to the 9 T cell receptor beta chains below, sequenced in a study of cytomegalovirus exposure and HLA in healthy donors. The PCR made use of 60 Vbeta and 13 Jbeta primers. Method: immunoSEQ multiplex PCR; TCRdb's copy keeps in-frame clones and lacks some. The sample carries around 150,000 clones, approximately 81% recorded once. The material sequenced was PBMCs. The receptors stem from a man aged 18 to 29 in good health and CMV-seronegative.

The chain employs TRBV5-6 and TRBJ2-1, with TRBD2 identical over 9 bases. This CDR3 comprises 15 residues. Germline V gives CDR1 SGHDT, CDR2 YYEEEE. V lost 1 base and J lost 3; bases outside the gene matches: 2. The DNA of the CDR3 is TGTGCCAGCAGCTTGTCGACTAGCGGCTACAATGAGCAGTTCTTC. Its translation: CASSLSTSGYNEQFF.

The gene calls are TRBV29-1 and TRBJ1-1; D is uncertain. The CDR3 consists of 13 residues. Trimming removed 0 bases at V and 1 base at J, with 6 bases between. Germline V gene data show CDR1 as SQVTM and CDR2 as ANQGSEA. The CDR3 sequence is CSVEDFRNTEAFF. CDR3 sequence (DNA): TGCAGCGTTGAAGATTTTAGGAACACTGAAGCTTTCTTT. The full variable domain, rest sourced from reference TRBV29-1 and TRBJ1-1, is SAVISQKPSRDICQRGTSLTIQCQVDSQVTMMFWYRQQPGQSLTLIATANQGSEATYESGFVIDKFPISRPNLTFSTLTVSNMSPEDSSIYLCSVEDFRNTEAFFGQGTRLTVV.

The chain links TRBV28 to TRBJ1-4, with D maybe TRBD1 (6 bases). Germline assignment: CDR1 MDHEN and CDR2 SYDVKM. This CDR3 is built from 15 residues. V was shortened by 7 bases and J by 7 bases, with 19 bases between the two germline ends. CDR3 sequence: CASNPGGGPGEKLFF. CDR3 nucleotide sequence: TGTGCCAGCAACCCCGGTGGGGGCCCCGGTGAAAAACTGTTTTTT.

This rearrangement joins TRBV11-1 to TRBJ2-7; tentative D call: TRBD2 (7 bases). Germline lookup yields CDR1 SGHAT and CDR2 FQDESV (reference sequence). V lost 5 bases and J lost 5, with 19 bases in between. The CDR3 has 15 residues. The CDR3 nucleotides are TGTGCCAGCAGCCGGGGGGCTCGACCATACGACGAGCAGTACTTC. Translating it yields CASSRGARPYDEQYF.

Comment on this clone: One junction end disagrees with the germline gene, perhaps due to a read error. The chain has TRBV7-9 and TRBJ2-7, with TRBD1 matching 7 bases. The CDR3 consists of 17 residues. Germline CDR1 is SEHNR and CDR2 is FQNEAQ (reference sequence). The CDR3 spells CSSSLVPFTQGEDEQYF. The CDR3, as DNA: TGTTCCAGCAGCTTAGTTCCTTTTACTCAGGGGGAAGACGAGCAGTACTTC.

The chain carries TRBV6-1 and TRBJ1-4, with D unresolved. Germline V lookup: CDR1 MNHNS, CDR2 SASEGT. The ends were cut back, 1 base at V and 7 bases at J, with 7 bases in the middle. The length of the CDR3 is 13 residues. Here the CDR3 reads CASSEVGGEKLFF. The CDR3 DNA is TGTGCCAGCAGTGAAGTTGGCGGTGAAAAACTGTTTTTT.

The V gene is TRBV5-1, the J gene TRBJ2-3, with a possible D match to TRBD2 (6 bases). This CDR3 has 15 residues. Germline V gives CDR1 SGHRS, CDR2 YFSETQ. V lost 3 bases and J lost 1, with 12 bases in between. CDR3 bases: TGCGCCAGCAGCTCCGGGGGTAGCGGCACAGATACGCAGTATTTT. It translates to CASSSGGSGTDTQYF.

The genes are TRBV28 and TRBJ2-3, with D possibly being TRBD2 (5 bases). The CDR3 runs 14 residues. The germline gives CDR1 MDHEN, CDR2 SYDVKM. Between the trimmed V and J ends, which lost 6 bases and 2 bases, there was a span of 12 bases. The CDR3 is CASRLGGYTDTQYF. The CDR3 DNA reads TGTGCCAGCAGGCTGGGCGGGTACACAGATACGCAGTATTTT.

This chain connects TRBV28 to TRBJ2-1; tentatively, D is TRBD2 (5 bases). Trimming left V 5 bases short and J 6 bases short, with 20 bases between. Germline CDR1 and CDR2: MDHEN and SYDVKM. This CDR3 has 16 residues. The CDR3 sequence is CASSAPRIVGGNEQFF. The CDR3 nucleotides are TGTGCCAGCAGTGCCCCTCGGATAGTCGGAGGCAATGAGCAGTTCTTC.